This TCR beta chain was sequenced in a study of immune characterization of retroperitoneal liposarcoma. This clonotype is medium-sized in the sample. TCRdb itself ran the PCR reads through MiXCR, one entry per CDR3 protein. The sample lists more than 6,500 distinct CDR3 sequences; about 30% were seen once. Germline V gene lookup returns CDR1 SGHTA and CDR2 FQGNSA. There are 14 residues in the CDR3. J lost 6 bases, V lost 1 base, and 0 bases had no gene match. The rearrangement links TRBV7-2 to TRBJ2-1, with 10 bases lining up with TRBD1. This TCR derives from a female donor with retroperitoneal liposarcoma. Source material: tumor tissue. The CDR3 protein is CASSLGTGGNEQFF. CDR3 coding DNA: TGTGCCAGCAGCTTAGGGACAGGGGGCAATGAGCAGTTCTTC.